This T cell receptor beta chain was retrieved from a study of cytomegalovirus exposure and HLA in healthy donors. The donors were in the approximately 120-subject validation cohort, distinct from the roughly 720-subject first cohort. Libraries were prepared by immunoSEQ multiplex PCR; TCRdb keeps only in-frame clonotypes and omits some of them. This sample has about 140,000 clones, with approximately 88% found just once. The CDR3 is made up of 14 amino acids. Germline V CDR1 and CDR2: GTSNPN, SVGIG (reference sequence). The germline V and J ends were trimmed by 2 bases and 8 bases, with 18 bases remaining between them.

The material sequenced was PBMCs. The receptor was isolated from a man between 18 and 35 years old in good health and CMV-seropositive. V gene TRBV30 combines with J gene TRBJ1-2; D is perhaps TRBD1 (6 bases). DNA for the CDR3: TGTGCCTGGAGTCTCTGGGGGGGCGCTAAGGGCTACACCTTC. This sequence encodes CAWSLWGGAKGYTF.